The 18 T cell receptor beta chains reported below all come from one sample, sequenced in a study of spatial heterogeneity in lung cancer. TCRdb re-analysed the 5' RACE reads in MiXCR, keeping a single row per CDR3 protein. The data contain tens of thousands of distinct CDR3 sequences, less than 15% of them singletons. Time point: sample taken at primary tumor resection. Material for sequencing was whole RNA from tumor, nontumor lung or frozen PBMC, left unsorted. The sample consisted of PBMCs, taken at surgery. These receptors came from a male donor with early-stage non-small cell lung cancer.

At least ten counts were recorded for this clonotype. The chain joins TRBV7-9 to TRBJ1-1; 7 bases match TRBD1. The CDR3 is made up of 12 amino acids. Per the germline V gene, CDR1 is SEHNR and CDR2 is FQNEAQ (reference sequence). Trimming cost V 6 bases and J 5 bases; bases outside gene matches: 3. CDR3 nucleotide sequence: TGTGCCAGCAGACAACAGGGGACTGAAGCTTTCTTT. Translated: CASRQQGTEAFF.

The CDR3 DNA sequence: TGTGCCAGTAGTAACCTCCGGGTCGAAAATGAAAAACTGTTTTTT. Its protein is CASSNLRVENEKLFF. J is TRBJ1-4 and V is TRBV19, with unresolved D. The germline gives CDR1 LNHDA, CDR2 SQIVND (reference sequence). V was cut by 4 bases and J by 5 bases, with 14 bases left in between. CDR3 length equals 15 residues.

This clonotype was seen more than once but under ten times. The chain carries TRBV5-1 and TRBJ2-3, with D possibly matching TRBD1 (6 bases). V was shortened by 4 bases and J by 10 bases, with 16 bases between the two germline ends. Germline loops: CDR1 SGHRS, CDR2 YFSETQ. CDR3 length: 13 residues. As DNA, the CDR3 is TGCGCCAGCAGCACGACGCAGGGGTTGTCGCAGTATTTT. Translating it yields CASSTTQGLSQYF.

This clonotype was seen many times. The junction departs from the called germline gene at one end, perhaps through a read error. The rearrangement joins TRBV11-2 to TRBJ1-1, with TRBD1 as a possible D gene (5 bases). Germline V gene lookup returns CDR1 SGHAT and CDR2 FQNNGV. This CDR3 is built from 15 residues. CDR3 DNA sequence: TGTGCCAGCAACTCACCGGGGCAGGGAGTCCCTGAACCTTTCTTT. As protein: CASNSPGQGVPEPFF. The whole variable domain, remainder taken from reference TRBV11-2 and TRBJ1-1, is EAGVAQSPRYKIIEKRQSVAFWCNPISGHATLYWYQQILGQGPKLLIQFQNNGVVDDSQLPKDRFSAERLKGVDSTLKIQPAKLEDSAVYLCASNSPGQGVPEPFFGQGTRLTVV.

This clonotype occurred a few times. In DNA form, the CDR3 reads TGTGCCAGCAGCTACCGTGCGACTTCTCTCACCGGGGAGCTGTTTTTT. It yields the protein CASSYRATSLTGELFF. The rearrangement uses TRBV3-1 and TRBJ2-2; D not certain. The CDR3 covers 16 residues. V was trimmed by 5 bases and J by 4 bases, leaving 17 bases between them. The V gene's germline CDR1 is LGHDT and CDR2 YNNKEL (reference sequence).

This clonotype was seen a handful of times. The rearrangement uses TRBV7-2 and TRBJ2-1; D tentatively reads TRBD1 or TRBD2 (5 bases each). V gave up 5 bases and J gave up 6 bases, with 20 bases separating them. In germline, CDR1 is SGHTA, CDR2 FQGNSA. There are 16 residues in the CDR3. The CDR3 DNA sequence: TGTGCCAGCAGCCGCTTCGGGACGGTCGTATTCAATGAGCAGTTCTTC. Amino acid sequence: CASSRFGTVVFNEQFF.

This clonotype was counted only a few times. This sequence joins TRBV5-1 and TRBJ2-7; possibly TRBD1 or TRBD2 for D (5 bases each). With 2 bases removed from V and 2 bases from J, the gap between germline ends came to 14 bases. The length of the CDR3 is 15 residues. In germline, CDR1 is SGHRS, CDR2 YFSETQ. CDR3 nucleotide sequence: TGCGCCAGCAGCTTTGCCGCAGGGAGTACCTACGAGCAGTACTTC. It specifies CASSFAAGSTYEQYF.

The CDR3 DNA is TGTGCCAGCAGCAGGGACAGGGTACCAGGCACTGAAGCTTTCTTT. Protein: CASSRDRVPGTEAFF. The rearrangement links TRBV7-2 to TRBJ1-1, with TRBD1 matching over 9 bases. With V trimmed by 5 bases and J by 4 bases, 8 bases remained unmatched. This CDR3 has 15 amino acids. The germline gives CDR1 SGHTA, CDR2 FQGNSA.

The sample holds many counts of this clonotype. One junction end does not reproduce the germline sequence, and a read error may be involved. V is TRBV7-2 and J is TRBJ2-1; D not certain. Germline CDR1 SGHTA, CDR2 FQGNSA. CDR3 length equals 14 residues. CDR3 sequence: CASTPRGSYTEQFF. Here the CDR3 DNA reads TGTGCCAGCACCCCGCGAGGTTCTTACACTGAGCAGTTCTTC. Together with reference TRBV7-2 and TRBJ2-1, the CDR3 gives the full variable domain: GAGVSQSPSNKVTEKGKDVELRCDPISGHTALYWYRQSLGQGLEFLIYFQGNSAPDKSGLPSDRFSAERTGGSVSTLTIQRTQQEDSAVYLCASTPRGSYTEQFFGPGTRLTVL.

This clonotype occurred a few times. The J gene is TRBJ1-4, the V gene TRBV7-2, with no clear D. CDR3 length equals 13 residues. Trimming removed 1 base from V and 7 bases from J, with 7 bases in between. Germline V gene data show CDR1 as SGHTA and CDR2 as FQGNSA. The CDR3 region is CASSLVRGEKLFF. The CDR3 DNA sequence: TGTGCCAGCAGCTTAGTCCGCGGTGAAAAACTGTTTTTT.

This clonotype was observed a few times. The chain combines TRBV7-2 with TRBJ1-1; 10 nucleotides align to TRBD1. CDR1 is SGHTA, CDR2 FQGNSA, per germline. CDR3 length equals 14 residues. The ends lost 4 bases at V and 3 bases at J; junction bases unmatched: 2. CDR3 amino acids: CASSSTGGDTEAFF. The CDR3, as DNA: TGTGCCAGCAGCTCGACAGGGGGCGACACTGAAGCTTTCTTT.

The chain combines TRBV4-1 with TRBJ2-7; D perhaps matches TRBD2 (5 bases). Trimming stripped 0 bases from V and 7 bases from J, with 13 bases between. The length of the CDR3 is 14 residues. CDR1 is MGHRA and CDR2 is YSYEKL in the germline V gene. CDR3 coding DNA: TGCGCCAGCAGCCAAGATAGAGGGTCTCGGGAGCAGTACTTC. Amino acids: CASSQDRGSREQYF.

Many counts were recorded for this clonotype. The chain carries TRBV20-1 and TRBJ2-2; D unclear. The V and J ends lost 4 bases and 1 base respectively, with 4 bases between them. Germline CDR1 and CDR2: DFQATT and SNEGSKA (reference sequence). The CDR3 contains 12 residues. For the CDR3, the DNA is TGCAGTGCTATGGAGAACACCGGGGAGCTGTTTTTT. The encoded protein is CSAMENTGELFF.

The gene calls are TRBV5-1 and TRBJ2-2; a weak D match, TRBD1 (5 bases). Germline V gene sequence: CDR1 SGHRS, CDR2 YFSETQ. Trimming stripped 2 bases from V and 7 bases from J, with 9 bases between. The CDR3 contains 13 residues. In nucleotides, the CDR3 is TGCGCCAGCAGCTTTCGGACATTCGGGGAGCTGTTTTTT. This translates into CASSFRTFGELFF.

The V gene is TRBV27, the J gene TRBJ2-3; no clear D. V gave up 3 bases and J gave up 5 bases, with 6 bases separating them. The germline V gene has CDR1 MNHEY and CDR2 SMNVEV (reference sequence). This CDR3 spans 12 amino acids. The CDR3 region is CASSFPGDTQYF. CDR3 in DNA: TGTGCCAGCAGTTTCCCTGGAGATACGCAGTATTTT.

This clonotype was counted ten times or more. The gene calls are TRBV12-3 or TRBV12-4 and TRBJ2-1; the match to TRBD1 covers 7 bases. The CDR3 spans 14 residues. V trimming: 1 base; J trimming: 7 bases; junction bases outside the gene matches: 4. The CDR3 here is CASSLGQGRNEQFF. The CDR3 nucleotides read TGTGCCAGCAGTTTAGGACAGGGTCGGAATGAGCAGTTCTTC.

This clonotype has at least ten counts. This sequence joins TRBV27 and TRBJ1-5; D might be TRBD1 (5 bases). This CDR3 has 16 residues. The V end was cut by 1 base, the J end by 4 bases, with 14 bases between. CDR1 is MNHEY and CDR2 is SMNVEV in the germline V gene (reference sequence). CDR3 sequence: CASSLLGGRGNQPQHF. For the CDR3, the DNA is TGTGCCAGCAGTTTATTGGGAGGGCGGGGGAATCAGCCCCAGCATTTT.

A few counts support this clonotype. The chain couples TRBV6-5 to TRBJ2-5; possibly TRBD2 for D (5 bases). Germline CDR1 and CDR2: MNHEY and SVGAGI. Trimming pared 8 bases from V and 3 bases from J, leaving 10 bases between. This CDR3 comprises 12 residues. The CDR3 loop reads CASGPGKETQYF. The CDR3 region has the DNA TGTGCCAGCGGGCCGGGGAAAGAGACCCAGTACTTC.